The 19 T cell receptor beta chains given below trace back to one sample, sequenced in a study of lymphopenia after photon versus proton radiotherapy (dated by TCRdb to the late 2010s). Libraries were constructed by the immunoSEQ multiplex PCR assay. This is the immuneACCESS table as TCRdb keeps it, with only in-frame sequences that have V and J called. A part of the clones is gone; compared with another copy, unresolved V genes explain less than half, and the rest is unexplained. The sample records 150,000 to 200,000 clones, about nine tenths of which are singletons. Jointly, the top ten make up approximately 4.8% of the sample. The material sequenced was peripheral blood, taken from a patient treated with photon-based radiotherapy. Source of these receptors: a man aged 45-65 years with gastric cancer.

The rearrangement links TRBV14 to TRBJ1-1, with D perhaps TRBD1 (5 bases). Per the germline V gene, CDR1 is SGHDN and CDR2 is FVKESK. Between the trimmed V and J ends, which lost 5 bases and 0 bases, there was a span of 13 bases. This CDR3 comprises 15 residues. CDR3 nucleotide sequence: TGTGCCAGCAGCAGTAGACAGCTTTTGAACACTGAAGCTTTCTTT. It encodes CASSSRQLLNTEAFF.

In its sample, this clone was seen a few times. The rearrangement uses TRBV27 and TRBJ2-2; TRBD2 agrees at 11 bases. CDR3 size: 16 residues. Germline CDR1 is MNHEY and CDR2 is SMNVEV (reference sequence). After removal of 5 bases from V and 7 bases from J, the junction contained 9 bases not matched to a gene. Here the CDR3 DNA reads TGTGCCAGCAGTCTCCGCTCGGGACTAGCGGTCGGGGAGCTGTTTTTT. Its protein product is CASSLRSGLAVGELFF.

The V call is TRBV28, the J call TRBJ1-2, with TRBD1 matching 7 bases. CDR1 is MDHEN and CDR2 is SYDVKM in the germline V gene. The CDR3 runs to 14 residues. V trimming: 6 bases; J trimming: 4 bases; junction bases outside the gene matches: 8. The CDR3 loop reads CASSLDRVGYGYTF. CDR3 coding DNA: TGTGCCAGCAGCCTCGACAGGGTTGGCTATGGCTACACCTTC.

The chain joins TRBV4-2 to TRBJ2-2; D possibly corresponds to TRBD1 (5 bases). The CDR3 spans 16 residues. V dropped 7 bases and J dropped 4 bases, with 19 bases sitting between them. Per the germline V gene, CDR1 is LGHNA and CDR2 is YNFKEQ. This chain's CDR3 is CASNLPPADITGELFF. CDR3 in DNA: TGTGCCAGCAACCTCCCTCCGGCGGACATCACCGGGGAGCTGTTTTTT.

This sequence joins TRBV5-6 and TRBJ2-7; 9 nucleotides align to TRBD2. CDR1 is SGHDT, CDR2 YYEEEE, per germline. V shed 1 base, J shed 6 bases, and the junction held 5 bases outside the gene matches. There are 14 residues in the CDR3. CDR3 residues: CASSLRTREGEQYF. The CDR3 DNA follows: TGTGCCAGCAGCTTGAGGACGCGGGAGGGCGAGCAGTACTTC.

The chain links TRBV28 to TRBJ1-2; D call uncertain. Looked up from germline, CDR1 is MDHEN and CDR2 is SYDVKM. V lost 3 bases and J 1 base, leaving 6 bases between the germline ends. This CDR3 has 13 residues. CDR3 amino acids: CASSFGNNYGYTF. DNA of the CDR3: TGTGCCAGCAGTTTTGGGAATAACTATGGCTACACCTTC.

In this sample, this clone turned up once. Other DNA sequences in the sample encode the same CDR3. This chain uses TRBV29-1 with TRBJ2-7; no clear D. Trimming shortened V by 5 bases and J by 0 bases, and 5 bases separated the two germline ends. Germline V gives CDR1 SQVTM, CDR2 ANQGSEA. The CDR3 covers 11 residues. The CDR3 is CSVRSSYEQYF. Here the CDR3 DNA reads TGCAGCGTTCGGAGCTCCTACGAGCAGTACTTC.

The chain links TRBV6-5 to TRBJ1-1; 7 nucleotides align to TRBD1. The CDR3 has 12 amino acids. V shed 0 bases, J shed 8 bases, and the junction held 0 bases outside the gene matches. CDR1 MNHEY and CDR2 SVGAGI come from the germline V gene. In DNA, the CDR3 is TGTGCCAGCAGTTACTCACAGGGGGAAGCTTTCTTT. It specifies CASSYSQGEAFF.

The V and J genes are TRBV25-1 and TRBJ2-7; D ambiguous. The V gene's germline CDR1 is MGHDK and CDR2 SYGVNS. The CDR3 loop spans 11 amino acids. The V and J ends lost 6 bases and 3 bases respectively, with 6 bases between them. The CDR3 sequence is CASSGYYEQYF. The CDR3, as DNA: TGTGCCAGCAGCGGTTACTACGAGCAGTACTTC.

Here the CDR3 reads CASSGSTLAGEFYEQYF. The CDR3 coding sequence is TGCGCCAGCAGCGGCTCAACACTAGCGGGAGAGTTTTACGAGCAGTACTTC. The chain links TRBV5-1 to TRBJ2-7; TRBD2 aligns across 11 bases. Germline V lookup: CDR1 SGHRS, CDR2 YFSETQ. The CDR3 loop spans 17 amino acids. V was pared by 4 bases and J by 4 bases, with 13 bases of the junction left unmatched. The full variable domain, completed using reference TRBV5-1 and TRBJ2-7, is KAGVTQTPRYLIKTRGQQVTLSCSPISGHRSVSWYQQTPGQGLQFLFEYFSETQRNKGNFPGRFSGRQFSNSRSEMNVSTLELGDSALYLCASSGSTLAGEFYEQYFGPGTRLTVT.

This chain joins TRBV7-6 and TRBJ2-7, with 13 bases identical to TRBD2. The CDR3 length is 15 residues. Germline V gene lookup returns CDR1 SGHVS and CDR2 FNYEAQ. V gave up 1 base and J gave up 3 bases; unmatched junction bases: 0. CDR3: CASSLGLAGGYEQYF. CDR3 bases: TGTGCCAGCAGCTTAGGACTAGCGGGAGGCTACGAGCAGTACTTC.

This sequence joins TRBV18 and TRBJ1-5, with 9 bases lining up with TRBD1. Trimming took 2 bases from V and 4 from J; bases not matched to a gene: 3. Germline CDR1 and CDR2: KGHSH and LQKENI. This CDR3 is built from 15 residues. The DNA of the CDR3 is TGTGCCAGCTCACCATCACAGGGGGCGAATCAGCCCCAGCATTTT. Translation: CASSPSQGANQPQHF.

The table lists this clone with a few counts. The chain recombines TRBV2 with TRBJ2-7; TRBD1 is a possible D gene (5 bases). Germline V gene data show CDR1 as SNHLY and CDR2 as FYNNEI. The CDR3 contains 13 residues. V dropped 4 bases and J dropped 4 bases, with 11 bases sitting between them. The CDR3 reads CASSGVGEYEQYF. DNA for the CDR3: TGTGCCAGCAGTGGTGTAGGGGAATACGAGCAGTACTTC.

V usage is TRBV27 and J usage is TRBJ1-2, with D tentatively TRBD1 (6 bases). Trimming removed 6 bases from V and 4 bases from J, with 15 bases in between. CDR3 length: 14 residues. Germline V gives CDR1 MNHEY, CDR2 SMNVEV (reference sequence). The CDR3 loop reads CASSPQGKPYGYTF. CDR3 nucleotides: TGTGCCAGCAGCCCCCAGGGGAAACCCTATGGCTACACCTTC.

The V and J genes are TRBV7-2 and TRBJ1-2; 9 bases fit TRBD1. The length of the CDR3 is 13 residues. V was clipped by 5 bases and J by 3 bases; unmatched bases: 1. The germline gives CDR1 SGHTA, CDR2 FQGNSA. This CDR3 is CASSRDRDYGYTF. The CDR3 DNA follows: TGTGCCAGCAGCCGGGACAGGGACTATGGCTACACCTTC.

The sample holds one count of this clone. The chain couples TRBV6-1 to TRBJ2-2, with D hard to call. Looked up from germline, CDR1 is MNHNS and CDR2 is SASEGT. The germline V and J ends were trimmed by 4 bases and 7 bases, with 16 bases remaining between them. The CDR3 loop spans 15 amino acids. This CDR3 reads CASSVMEGRSGELFF. The CDR3 DNA reads TGTGCCAGCAGTGTCATGGAAGGGCGGAGCGGGGAGCTGTTTTTT.

There are a few counts of this clone. The CDR3 DNA sequence: TGCGCCAGCAGCCAAGTTGGACTAGCGGGACACAATGAGCAGTTCTTC. The encoded protein is CASSQVGLAGHNEQFF. The chain uses TRBV4-1 and TRBJ2-1; 12 bases are a match to TRBD2. After removal of 1 base from V and 5 bases from J, the junction contained 3 bases not matched to a gene. There are 16 residues in the CDR3. Per germline, CDR1 MGHRA and CDR2 YSYEKL.

The rearrangement joins TRBV19 to TRBJ2-7; 9 bases match TRBD1. V gave up 4 bases and J gave up 5 bases; unmatched junction bases: 6. The CDR3 sequence is 14 residues long. The germline gives CDR1 LNHDA, CDR2 SQIVND (reference sequence). CDR3 residues: CASSTKGQGNEQYF. Here the CDR3 DNA reads TGTGCCAGTAGTACCAAGGGACAGGGAAACGAGCAGTACTTC.

The chain has TRBV5-8 and TRBJ2-1; 7 positions agree with TRBD1. CDR3 size: 15 residues. Trimming took 5 bases from V and 4 from J; bases not matched to a gene: 9. The germline V gene encodes CDR1 SGHTS and CDR2 YDEGEE. The DNA of the CDR3 is TGTGCCAGCAGACTCTACAGGGGACCTTACAATGAGCAGTTCTTC. Protein sequence: CASRLYRGPYNEQFF.